The sample holds a few counts of the clone carrying this T cell receptor beta chain. Its antigen is not identified. This specimen comes from a study of T cells in Graves' hyperthyroidism and ophthalmopathy. Overall study findings and caveats: The blood repertoire included most of the expanded thyroid clonotypes above 0.001. Ophthalmopathy was predicted by the model a median of approximately 6 months ahead of onset.

Graves' hyperthyroidism without ophthalmopathy progression within 18 months was termed stable. The patients, who ranged from 18 to 65 in age, presented with newly diagnosed hyperthyroidism lasting under 2 months. Germline CDR1 MDHEN, CDR2 SYDVKM. The CDR3 has 14 residues. Trimming shortened V by 5 bases and J by 5 bases, and 14 bases separated the two germline ends. Regions amplified from RNA transcripts were the TCR beta CDR3 regions. HTBI primers were employed in a first-round RT-PCR of the TCR CDR3. TCRdb passed the multiplex PCR reads through MiXCR, listing each CDR3 protein once. Of roughly 740,000 distinct CDR3 sequences in the sample, roughly 15% are singletons; the top ten hold roughly 8%.

The sample was blood. The receptor comes from a man younger than 30 with Graves' hyperthyroidism. This sequence joins TRBV28 and TRBJ2-3; TRBD1 or TRBD2 may be the D gene (5 bases each). CDR3 loop: CASSTRDGIDTQYF. Here the CDR3 DNA reads TGTGCCAGCAGTACCCGGGACGGTATAGATACGCAGTATTTT.